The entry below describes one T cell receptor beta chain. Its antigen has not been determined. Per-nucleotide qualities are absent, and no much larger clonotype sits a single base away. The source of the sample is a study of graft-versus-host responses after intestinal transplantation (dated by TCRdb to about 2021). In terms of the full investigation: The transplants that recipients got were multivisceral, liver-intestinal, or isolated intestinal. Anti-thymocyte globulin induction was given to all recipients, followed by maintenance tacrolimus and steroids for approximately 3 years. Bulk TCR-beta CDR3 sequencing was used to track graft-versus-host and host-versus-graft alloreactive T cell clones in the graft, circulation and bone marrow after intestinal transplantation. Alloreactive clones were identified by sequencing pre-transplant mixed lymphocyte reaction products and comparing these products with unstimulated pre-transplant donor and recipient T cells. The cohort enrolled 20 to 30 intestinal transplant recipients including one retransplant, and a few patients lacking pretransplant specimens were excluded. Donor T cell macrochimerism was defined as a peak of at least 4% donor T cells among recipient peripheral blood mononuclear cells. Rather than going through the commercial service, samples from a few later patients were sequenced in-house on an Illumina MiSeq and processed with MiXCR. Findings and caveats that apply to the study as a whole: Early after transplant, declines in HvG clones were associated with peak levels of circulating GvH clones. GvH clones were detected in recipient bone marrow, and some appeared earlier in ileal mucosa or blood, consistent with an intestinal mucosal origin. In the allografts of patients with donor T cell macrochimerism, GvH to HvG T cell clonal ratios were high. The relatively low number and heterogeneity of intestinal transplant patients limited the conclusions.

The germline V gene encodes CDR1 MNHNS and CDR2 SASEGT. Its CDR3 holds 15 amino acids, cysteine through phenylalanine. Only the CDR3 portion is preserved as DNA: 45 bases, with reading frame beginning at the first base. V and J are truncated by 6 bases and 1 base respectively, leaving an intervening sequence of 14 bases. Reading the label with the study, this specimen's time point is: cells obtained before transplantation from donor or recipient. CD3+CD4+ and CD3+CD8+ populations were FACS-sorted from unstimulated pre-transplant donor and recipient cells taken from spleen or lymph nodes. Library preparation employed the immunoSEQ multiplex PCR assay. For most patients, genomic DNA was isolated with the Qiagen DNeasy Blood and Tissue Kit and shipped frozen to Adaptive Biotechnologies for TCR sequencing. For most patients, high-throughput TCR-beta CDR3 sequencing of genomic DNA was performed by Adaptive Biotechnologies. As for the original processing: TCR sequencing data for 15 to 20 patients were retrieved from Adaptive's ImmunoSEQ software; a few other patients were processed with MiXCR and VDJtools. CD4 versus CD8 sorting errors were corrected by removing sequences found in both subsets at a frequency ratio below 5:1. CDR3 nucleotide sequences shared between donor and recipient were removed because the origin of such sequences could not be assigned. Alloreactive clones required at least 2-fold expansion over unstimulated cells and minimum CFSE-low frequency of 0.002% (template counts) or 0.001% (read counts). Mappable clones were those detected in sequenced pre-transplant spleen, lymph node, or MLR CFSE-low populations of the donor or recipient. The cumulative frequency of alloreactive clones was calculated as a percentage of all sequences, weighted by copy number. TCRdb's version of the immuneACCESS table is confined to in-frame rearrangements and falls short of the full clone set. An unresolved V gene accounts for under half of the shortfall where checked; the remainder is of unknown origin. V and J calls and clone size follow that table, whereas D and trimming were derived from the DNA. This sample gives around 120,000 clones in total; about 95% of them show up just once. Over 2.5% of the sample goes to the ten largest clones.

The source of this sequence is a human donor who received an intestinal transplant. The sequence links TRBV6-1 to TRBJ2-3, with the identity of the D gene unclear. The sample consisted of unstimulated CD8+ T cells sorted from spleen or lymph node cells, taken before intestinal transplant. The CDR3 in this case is CASREQHWGTDTQYF. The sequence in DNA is TGTGCCAGCAGGGAACAGCATTGGGGCACAGATACGCAGTATTTT.